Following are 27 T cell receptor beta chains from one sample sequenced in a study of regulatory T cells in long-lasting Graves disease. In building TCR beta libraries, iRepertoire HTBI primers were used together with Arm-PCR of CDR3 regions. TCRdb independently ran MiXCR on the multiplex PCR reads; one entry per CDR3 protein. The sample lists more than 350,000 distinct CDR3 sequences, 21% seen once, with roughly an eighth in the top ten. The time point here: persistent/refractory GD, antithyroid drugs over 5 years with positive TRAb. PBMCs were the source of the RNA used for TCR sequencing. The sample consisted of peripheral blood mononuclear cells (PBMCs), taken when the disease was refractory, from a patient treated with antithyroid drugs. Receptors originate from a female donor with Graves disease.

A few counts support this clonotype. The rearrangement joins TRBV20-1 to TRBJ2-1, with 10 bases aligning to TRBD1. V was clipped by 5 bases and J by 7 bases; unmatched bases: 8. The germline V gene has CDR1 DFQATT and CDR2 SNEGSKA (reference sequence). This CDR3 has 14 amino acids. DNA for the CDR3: TGCAGTGCTCTCGACAGGGGGCGCGTGAATGAGCAGTTCTTC. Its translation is CSALDRGRVNEQFF.

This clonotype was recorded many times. The CDR3 DNA is TGTGCCAGCAGTGTCAGCCCCTCTGGGCAGGGGCTATACGAGCAGTACTTC. Encoded protein: CASSVSPSGQGLYEQYF. The rearrangement joins TRBV27 to TRBJ2-7; TRBD1 might be the D (6 bases). Germline CDR1 and CDR2: MNHEY and SMNVEV (reference sequence). The CDR3 loop spans 17 amino acids. Between the trimmed V and J ends, which lost 5 bases and 4 bases, there was a span of 24 bases.

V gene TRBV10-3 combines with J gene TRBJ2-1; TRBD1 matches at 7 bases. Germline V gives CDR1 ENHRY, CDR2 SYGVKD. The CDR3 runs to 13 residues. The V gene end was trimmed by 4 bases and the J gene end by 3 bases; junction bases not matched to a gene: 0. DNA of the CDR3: TGTGCCATCAGTGGGGACAGCTACAATGAGCAGTTCTTC. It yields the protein CAISGDSYNEQFF.

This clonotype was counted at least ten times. CDR3 nucleotide sequence: TGTGCCAGCAGGGATCACAGGGAGGCCTATGGCTACACCTTC. Translating gives CASRDHREAYGYTF. The chain is built from TRBV6-1 and TRBJ1-2; possibly TRBD1 for D (6 bases). There are 14 residues in the CDR3. Germline CDR1 MNHNS, CDR2 SASEGT. Between the trimmed V and J ends, which lost 6 bases and 4 bases, there was a span of 15 bases.

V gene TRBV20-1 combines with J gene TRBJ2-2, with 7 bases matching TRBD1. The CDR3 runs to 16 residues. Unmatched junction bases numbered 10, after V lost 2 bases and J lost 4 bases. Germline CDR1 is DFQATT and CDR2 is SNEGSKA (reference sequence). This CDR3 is CSARNQGRGITGELFF. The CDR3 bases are TGCAGTGCTAGAAATCAAGGCAGGGGGATCACCGGGGAGCTGTTTTTT.

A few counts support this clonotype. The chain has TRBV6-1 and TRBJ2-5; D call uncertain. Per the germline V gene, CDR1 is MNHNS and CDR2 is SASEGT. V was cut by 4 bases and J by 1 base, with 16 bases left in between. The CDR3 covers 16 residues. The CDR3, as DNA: TGTGCCAGCAGTGTCGGTGGAGTTGGCCTCCAAGAGACCCAGTACTTC. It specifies CASSVGGVGLQETQYF.

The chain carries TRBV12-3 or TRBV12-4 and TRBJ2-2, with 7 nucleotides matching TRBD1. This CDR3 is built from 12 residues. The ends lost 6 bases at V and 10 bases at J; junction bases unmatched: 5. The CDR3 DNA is TGTGCCAGCAGGTTGGGACAGTCGGAGCTGTTTTTT. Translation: CASRLGQSELFF.

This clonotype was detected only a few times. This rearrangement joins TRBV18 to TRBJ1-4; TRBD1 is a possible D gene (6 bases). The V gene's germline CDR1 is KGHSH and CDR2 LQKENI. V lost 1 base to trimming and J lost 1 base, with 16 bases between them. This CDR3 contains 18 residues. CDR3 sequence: CASSPRGQTRQTNEKLFF. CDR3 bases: TGTGCCAGCTCACCACGGGGGCAGACCCGTCAAACTAATGAAAAACTGTTTTTT.

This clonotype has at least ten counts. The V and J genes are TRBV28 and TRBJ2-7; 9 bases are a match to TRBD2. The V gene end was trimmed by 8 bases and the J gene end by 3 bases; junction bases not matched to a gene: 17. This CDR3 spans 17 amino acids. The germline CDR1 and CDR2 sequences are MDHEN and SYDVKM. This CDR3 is CASARGLREGLVYEQYF. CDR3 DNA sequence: TGTGCCAGCGCCCGGGGGCTGCGGGAGGGCCTGGTCTACGAGCAGTACTTC.

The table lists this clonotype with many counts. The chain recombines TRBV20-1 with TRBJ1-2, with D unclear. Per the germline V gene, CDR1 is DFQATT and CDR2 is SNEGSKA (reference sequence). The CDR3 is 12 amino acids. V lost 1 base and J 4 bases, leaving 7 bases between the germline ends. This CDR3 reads CSARGETYGYTF. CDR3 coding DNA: TGCAGTGCTAGAGGAGAAACCTATGGCTACACCTTC.

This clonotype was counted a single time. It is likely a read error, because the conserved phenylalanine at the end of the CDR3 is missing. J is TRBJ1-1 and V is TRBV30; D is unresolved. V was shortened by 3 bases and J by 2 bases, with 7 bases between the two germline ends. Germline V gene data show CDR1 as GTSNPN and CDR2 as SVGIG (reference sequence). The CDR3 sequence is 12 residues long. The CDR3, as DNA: TGTGCCTGGAGGACGCGAAACACTGAAGCTTTCCTT. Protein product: CAWRTRNTEAFL.

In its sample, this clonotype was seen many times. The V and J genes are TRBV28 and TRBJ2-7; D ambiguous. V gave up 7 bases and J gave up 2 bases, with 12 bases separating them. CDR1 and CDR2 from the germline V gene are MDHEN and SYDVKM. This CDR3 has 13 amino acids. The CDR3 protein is CASMGPAAYEQYF. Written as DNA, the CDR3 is TGTGCCAGCATGGGTCCGGCAGCCTACGAGCAGTACTTC.

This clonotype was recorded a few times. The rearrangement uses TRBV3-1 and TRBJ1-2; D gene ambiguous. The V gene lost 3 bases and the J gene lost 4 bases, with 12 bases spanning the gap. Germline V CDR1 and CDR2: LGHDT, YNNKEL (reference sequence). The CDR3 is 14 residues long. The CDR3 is CASSQIGRAYGYTF. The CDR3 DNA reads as TGTGCCAGCAGCCAGATTGGACGGGCCTATGGCTACACCTTC.

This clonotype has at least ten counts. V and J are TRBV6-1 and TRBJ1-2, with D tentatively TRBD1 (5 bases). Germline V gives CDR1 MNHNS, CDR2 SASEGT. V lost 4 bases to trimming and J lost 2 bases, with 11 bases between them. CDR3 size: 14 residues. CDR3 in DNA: TGTGCCAGCAGTGCCTATGACAGAAACTATGGCTACACCTTC. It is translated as CASSAYDRNYGYTF.

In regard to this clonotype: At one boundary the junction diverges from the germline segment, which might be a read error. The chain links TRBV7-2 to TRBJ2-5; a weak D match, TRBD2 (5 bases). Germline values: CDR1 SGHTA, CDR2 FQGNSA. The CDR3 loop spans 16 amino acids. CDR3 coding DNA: TGTGCCAGCAGCTTATTGAGGGTCGTGTTTCAAGAGACCCAGCACTTC. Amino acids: CASSLLRVVFQETQHF.

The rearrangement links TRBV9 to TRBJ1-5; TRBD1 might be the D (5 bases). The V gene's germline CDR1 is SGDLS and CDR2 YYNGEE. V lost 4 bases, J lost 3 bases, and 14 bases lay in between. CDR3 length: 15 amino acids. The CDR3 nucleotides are TGTGCCAGCAGCCCGGGGGGTACGGCCAATCAGCCCCAGCATTTT. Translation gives CASSPGGTANQPQHF.

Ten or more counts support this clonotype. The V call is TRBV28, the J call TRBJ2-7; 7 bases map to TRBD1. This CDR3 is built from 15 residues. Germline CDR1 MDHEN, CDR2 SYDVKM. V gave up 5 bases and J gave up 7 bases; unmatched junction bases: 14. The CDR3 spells CASSTAGTATLEQYF. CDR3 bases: TGTGCCAGCAGTACCGCAGGGACAGCGACTCTGGAGCAGTACTTC.

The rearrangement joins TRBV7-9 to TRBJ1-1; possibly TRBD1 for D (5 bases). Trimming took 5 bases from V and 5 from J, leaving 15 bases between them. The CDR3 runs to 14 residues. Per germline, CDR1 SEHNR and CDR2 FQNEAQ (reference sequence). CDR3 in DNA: TGTGCCAGCAGCGCCGGGGGGGGTGGGACTGAAGCTTTCTTT. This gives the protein CASSAGGGGTEAFF. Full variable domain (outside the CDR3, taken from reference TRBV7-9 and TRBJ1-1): DTGVSQNPRHKITKRGQNVTFRCDPISEHNRLYWYRQTLGQGPEFLTYFQNEAQLEKSRLLSDRFSAERPKGSFSTLEIQRTEQGDSAMYLCASSAGGGGTEAFFGQGTRLTVV.

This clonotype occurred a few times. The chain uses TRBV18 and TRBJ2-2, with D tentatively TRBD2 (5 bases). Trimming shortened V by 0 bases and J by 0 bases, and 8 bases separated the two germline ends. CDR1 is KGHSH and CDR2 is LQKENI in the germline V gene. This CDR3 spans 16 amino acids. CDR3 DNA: TGTGCCAGCTCACCACCATCAGCGGCGAACACCGGGGAGCTGTTTTTT. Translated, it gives CASSPPSAANTGELFF.

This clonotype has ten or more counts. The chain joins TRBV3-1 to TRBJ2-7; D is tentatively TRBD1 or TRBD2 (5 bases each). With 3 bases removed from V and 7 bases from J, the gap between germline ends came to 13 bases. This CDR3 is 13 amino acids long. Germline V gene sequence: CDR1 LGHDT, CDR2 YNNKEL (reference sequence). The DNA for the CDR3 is TGTGCCAGCAGCCAGGGCTCAGGGAGTGAGCAGTACTTC. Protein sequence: CASSQGSGSEQYF.

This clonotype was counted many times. As DNA, the CDR3 is TGTGCCAGCAGTGTTCGATCTGAGAGCTCTGGAAACACCATATATTTT. This sequence encodes CASSVRSESSGNTIYF. The chain uses TRBV2 and TRBJ1-3, with D unclear. The CDR3 totals 16 residues. The V gene lost 4 bases and the J gene lost 0 bases, with 13 bases spanning the gap. The V gene's germline CDR1 is SNHLY and CDR2 FYNNEI.

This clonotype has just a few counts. The CDR3 bases are TGTGGAATAAGGGCGAACACCGGGGAGCTGTTTTTT. Its protein is CGIRANTGELFF. This chain links TRBV3-1 with TRBJ2-2; no clear D gene. The germline gives CDR1 LGHDT, CDR2 YNNKEL (reference sequence). CDR3 size: 12 residues.

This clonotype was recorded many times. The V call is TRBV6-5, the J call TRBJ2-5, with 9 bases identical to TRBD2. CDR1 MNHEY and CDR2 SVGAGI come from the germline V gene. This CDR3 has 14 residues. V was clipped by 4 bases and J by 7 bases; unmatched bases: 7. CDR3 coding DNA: TGTGCCAGCAGTTCCGGGACTAGCATCGTGACCCAGTACTTC. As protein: CASSSGTSIVTQYF.

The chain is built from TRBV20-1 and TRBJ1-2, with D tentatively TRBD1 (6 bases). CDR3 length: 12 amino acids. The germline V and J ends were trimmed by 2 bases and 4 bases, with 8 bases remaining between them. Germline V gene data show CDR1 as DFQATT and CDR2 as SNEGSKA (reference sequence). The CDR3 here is CSARRGVYGYTF. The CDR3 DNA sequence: TGCAGTGCTAGAAGGGGGGTCTATGGCTACACCTTC.

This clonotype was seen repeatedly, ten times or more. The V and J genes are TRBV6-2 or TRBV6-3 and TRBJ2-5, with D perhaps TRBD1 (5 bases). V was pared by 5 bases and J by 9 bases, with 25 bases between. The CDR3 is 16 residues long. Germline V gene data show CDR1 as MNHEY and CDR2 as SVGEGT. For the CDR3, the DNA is TGTGCCAGCAGTGAATCACCCATGCCAGGGATGGAGCCCCAGTACTTC. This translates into CASSESPMPGMEPQYF.

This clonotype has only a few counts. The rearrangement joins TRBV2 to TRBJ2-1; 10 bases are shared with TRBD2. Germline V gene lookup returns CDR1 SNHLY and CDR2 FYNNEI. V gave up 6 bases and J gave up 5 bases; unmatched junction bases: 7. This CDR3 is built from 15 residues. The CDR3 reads CASSVGLAPNNEQFF. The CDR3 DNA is TGTGCCAGCAGCGTGGGACTAGCGCCAAACAATGAGCAGTTCTTC.

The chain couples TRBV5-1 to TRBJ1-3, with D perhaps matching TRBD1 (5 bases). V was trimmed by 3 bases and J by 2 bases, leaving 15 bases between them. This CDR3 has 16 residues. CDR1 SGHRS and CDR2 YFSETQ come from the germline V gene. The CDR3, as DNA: TGCGCCAGCAGCTCGCCTCAGGGCCATCCTGGAAACACCATATATTTT. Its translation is CASSSPQGHPGNTIYF. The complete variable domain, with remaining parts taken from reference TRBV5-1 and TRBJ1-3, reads KAGVTQTPRYLIKTRGQQVTLSCSPISGHRSVSWYQQTPGQGLQFLFEYFSETQRNKGNFPGRFSGRQFSNSRSEMNVSTLELGDSALYLCASSSPQGHPGNTIYFGEGSWLTVV.